The source of this T cell receptor (beta chain) is a study of cytomegalovirus exposure and HLA in healthy donors. Study conclusions and caveats: In a later analysis, an Asian-associated ancestry cluster reportedly showed fewer N-insertions than the approximately 700-donor mean.

Worth noting for this clone: Its target is unknown.

The germline gives CDR1 SEHNR, CDR2 FQNEAQ (reference sequence). V was shortened by 5 bases and J by 3 bases, with 15 bases between the two germline ends. The length of the CDR3 is 15 residues. 60 Vbeta and 13 Jbeta primers were used in PCR. Using immunoSEQ multiplex PCR, the repertoire was profiled, and TCRdb retains in-frame clones only, with some absent. The sample includes 80,000 or so clones, about two thirds of them seen just once. This chain links TRBV7-9 with TRBJ2-3, with D possibly TRBD2 on 5 matching bases. The sequence was obtained from a man aged 25 to 40 in good health and CMV-seropositive. The sequenced sample consisted of PBMCs. The chain's CDR3 is CASSPGFRATDTQYF. In DNA form, the CDR3 reads TGTGCCAGCAGCCCGGGGTTTAGGGCAACAGATACGCAGTATTTT.